Presented here are 3 T cell receptor beta chains from one specimen sequenced in a study of T-cell reconstitution after alpha-beta-depleted transplantation in children. Preparation of the TCRbeta library was carried out with unique molecular identifiers. TCRdb redid the calling of the PCR reads with MiXCR, one entry per CDR3 protein. Found here are about 980,000 distinct CDR3 sequences, 25% to 30% of them singletons; the top ten hold over 25%. This sample comprised PBMCs, mostly from graft donor cells, obtained 360 days after TCRalphabeta/CD19-depleted stem cell transplant. The receptors come from a boy under three years old who had a stem cell transplant for SCID, so the T cells may come from the graft donor.

In its sample, this clonotype was seen a few times. This rearrangement joins TRBV5-1 to TRBJ2-1; 7 bases line up with TRBD1. Germline CDR1 SGHRS, CDR2 YFSETQ. The CDR3 loop spans 16 amino acids. V lost 4 bases and J lost 6; bases outside the gene matches: 13. CDR3: CASSPTRQGRGNEQFF. As DNA, the CDR3 is TGCGCCAGCAGCCCGACACGACAGGGTCGGGGCAATGAGCAGTTCTTC. Full variable domain (outside the CDR3, taken from reference TRBV5-1 and TRBJ2-1): KAGVTQTPRYLIKTRGQQVTLSCSPISGHRSVSWYQQTPGQGLQFLFEYFSETQRNKGNFPGRFSGRQFSNSRSEMNVSTLELGDSALYLCASSPTRQGRGNEQFFGPGTRLTVL.

In this sample, this clonotype turned up many times. This chain links TRBV6-5 with TRBJ2-5; possible D gene TRBD1, 6 bases. The germline gives CDR1 MNHEY, CDR2 SVGAGI. This CDR3 has 11 residues. V was cut by 6 bases and J by 5 bases, with 7 bases left in between. CDR3: CASRRGETQYF. CDR3 coding DNA: TGTGCCAGCAGAAGGGGGGAGACCCAGTACTTC.

This clonotype was seen a few times. The V call is TRBV24-1, the J call TRBJ2-1; no definite D call. Trimming took 2 bases from V and 0 from J, leaving 13 bases between them. Germline-derived CDR1 and CDR2 are KGHDR and SFDVKD. CDR3 length: 17 amino acids. CDR3 DNA: TGTGCCACCAGTGATTCCGTCTTTCCCAGCTCCTACAATGAGCAGTTCTTC. It yields the protein CATSDSVFPSSYNEQFF.